The 23 T cell receptor beta chains given below trace back to one sample, sequenced in a study of response to subunit inactivated influenza vaccine. TCRdb passed the RT-PCR reads through MiXCR, listing each CDR3 protein once. The top ten hold around 12% of the sample, which has more than 400,000 distinct CDR3 sequences, 9.5% to 13% seen once. The sample consisted of PBMCs from blood, taken 45 days after vaccination. Source of these receptors: a man in his forties or fifties who received an inactivated influenza vaccine.

The genes are TRBV20-1 and TRBJ2-7, with a tentative D call TRBD1 (5 bases). CDR1 and CDR2 (germline): DFQATT, SNEGSKA (reference sequence). V lost 0 bases and J 6 bases, leaving 15 bases between the germline ends. This CDR3 has 14 amino acids. The CDR3 protein is CSARDRAGIREQYF. The CDR3 bases are TGCAGTGCTAGAGACAGGGCTGGAATACGCGAGCAGTACTTC.

This clonotype has a count of ten or more. The chain has TRBV29-1 and TRBJ2-1; D call uncertain. The CDR3 loop spans 11 amino acids. V lost 4 bases and J 3 bases, leaving 4 bases between the germline ends. The germline CDR1 and CDR2 sequences are SQVTM and ANQGSEA. CDR3 in amino acids: CSVGSYNEQFF. CDR3 nucleotides: TGCAGCGTTGGCAGCTACAATGAGCAGTTCTTC.

In this sample, this clonotype turned up a few times. This chain links TRBV28 with TRBJ2-5; TRBD2 aligns across 9 bases. Trimming cost V 4 bases and J 2 bases; bases outside gene matches: 8. This CDR3 contains 16 residues. In germline, CDR1 is MDHEN, CDR2 SYDVKM. CDR3 amino acids: CASSYPRLAVQETQYF. CDR3 bases: TGTGCCAGCAGTTACCCTCGACTAGCGGTGCAAGAGACCCAGTACTTC.

The gene calls are TRBV4-2 and TRBJ2-7, with D unclear. V shed 0 bases and J shed 1 base, with 10 bases lying between them. The CDR3 covers 15 residues. Germline lookup yields CDR1 LGHNA and CDR2 YNFKEQ. In nucleotides, the CDR3 is TGTGCCAGCAGCCAAGATAAGTGGGCTTCCTACGAGCAGTACTTC. As protein: CASSQDKWASYEQYF.

This clonotype occurred many times. The rearrangement links TRBV12-3 or TRBV12-4 to TRBJ2-3; TRBD1 or TRBD2 may be the D gene (5 bases each). The CDR3 loop spans 16 amino acids. V lost 5 bases, J lost 4 bases, and 19 bases lay in between. Here the CDR3 reads CASSPRSRGAADTQYF. DNA for the CDR3: TGTGCCAGCAGTCCCCGGTCGCGAGGGGCCGCAGATACGCAGTATTTT.

This clonotype was found a few times. V and J are TRBV9 and TRBJ2-1; possible D gene TRBD2, 5 bases. Germline lookup yields CDR1 SGDLS and CDR2 YYNGEE. Trimming removed 0 bases from V and 4 bases from J, with 11 bases in between. CDR3 length: 15 amino acids. CDR3 in amino acids: CASSVDSGTYNEQFF. The CDR3, as DNA: TGTGCCAGCAGCGTAGATTCGGGAACGTACAATGAGCAGTTCTTC.

The chain has TRBV3-1 and TRBJ2-7; D uncertain. The germline gives CDR1 LGHDT, CDR2 YNNKEL (reference sequence). The CDR3 runs to 17 residues. V was shortened by 1 base and J by 2 bases, with 18 bases between the two germline ends. The CDR3 region has the DNA TGTGCCAGCAGCCAAGCTGGGAAGTCCTTTTTCCCCTACGAGCAGTACTTC. It encodes CASSQAGKSFFPYEQYF.

This CDR3 is CASKLERGGVGELFF. In nucleotides, the CDR3 is TGTGCCAGCAAATTGGAGCGGGGGGGCGTCGGGGAGCTGTTTTTT. This chain connects TRBV27 to TRBJ2-2, with 10 bases aligning to TRBD2. The junction had 9 bases not matched to a gene; V was cut back by 7 bases and J by 7 bases. The CDR3 has 15 amino acids. Germline assignment: CDR1 MNHEY and CDR2 SMNVEV (reference sequence).

The table lists this clonotype with many counts. CDR3: CASSLAGGRPDTQYF. The CDR3 bases are TGTGCCAGCAGCTTGGCAGGGGGCCGGCCAGATACGCAGTATTTT. The chain employs TRBV7-2 and TRBJ2-3, with 8 nucleotides matching TRBD1. CDR3 length: 15 amino acids. CDR1 and CDR2 (germline): SGHTA, FQGNSA. V gave up 3 bases and J gave up 4 bases; unmatched junction bases: 6. The variable domain in full, completed from reference TRBV7-2 and TRBJ2-3, reads GAGVSQSPSNKVTEKGKDVELRCDPISGHTALYWYRQSLGQGLEFLIYFQGNSAPDKSGLPSDRFSAERTGGSVSTLTIQRTQQEDSAVYLCASSLAGGRPDTQYFGPGTRLTVL.

A few counts support this clonotype. CDR3 region: CASSPGQEETQYF. The CDR3 DNA follows: TGTGCCAGCTCACCCGGACAGGAAGAGACCCAGTACTTC. The chain recombines TRBV18 with TRBJ2-5, with TRBD1 matching 7 bases. The V and J ends lost 3 bases and 3 bases, in that order; junction bases with no gene match: 1. The germline gives CDR1 KGHSH, CDR2 LQKENI. The CDR3 is 13 amino acids.

This clonotype turned up a few times. The V call is TRBV5-1, the J call TRBJ2-5; a weak D match, TRBD2 (6 bases). V was clipped by 0 bases and J by 7 bases, with 13 bases between them. Looked up from germline, CDR1 is SGHRS and CDR2 is YFSETQ. There are 14 residues in the CDR3. The CDR3 is CASSLDWAAGTQYF. CDR3 nucleotide sequence: TGCGCCAGCAGCTTGGATTGGGCAGCGGGGACCCAGTACTTC.

This chain connects TRBV12-3 or TRBV12-4 to TRBJ2-6, with D tentatively TRBD1 (5 bases). CDR3 length: 15 residues. V lost 5 bases and J 0 bases, leaving 8 bases between the germline ends. The CDR3 region is CASSPGFSGANVLTF. CDR3 nucleotide sequence: TGTGCCAGCAGTCCAGGGTTCTCTGGGGCCAACGTCCTGACTTTC.

The chain has TRBV6-2 or TRBV6-3 and TRBJ2-7; 9 bases match TRBD2. This CDR3 is built from 15 residues. The J segment lost 2 bases and the V segment lost 2 bases, leaving 4 bases of the junction unmatched. Germline CDR1 reads MNHEY; CDR2 reads SVGEGT. CDR3 sequence: CASSYDLAGPYEQYF. CDR3 coding DNA: TGTGCCAGCAGTTACGACCTAGCGGGACCCTACGAGCAGTACTTC.

The chain links TRBV25-1 to TRBJ2-5; 7 nucleotides agree with TRBD1. The V gene's germline CDR1 is MGHDK and CDR2 SYGVNS. The CDR3 contains 14 residues. The V and J ends lost 8 bases and 0 bases, in that order; junction bases with no gene match: 6. The CDR3 DNA reads TGTGCCAGCGACTCAGGGGGTTACCAAGAGACCCAGTACTTC. Translating gives CASDSGGYQETQYF.

The chain recombines TRBV12-3 or TRBV12-4 with TRBJ1-5; D gene unclear. The CDR3 extends over 12 amino acids. V was shortened by 5 bases and J by 9 bases, with 11 bases between the two germline ends. CDR3 sequence reads: CASSPQDRPQHF. As DNA, the CDR3 is TGTGCCAGCAGTCCCCAGGACCGGCCCCAGCATTTT.

The table lists this clonotype with a few counts. CDR3 sequence: CASSWGTGRNEKLFF. The CDR3 region has the DNA TGCGCCAGCAGCTGGGGGACAGGAAGAAATGAAAAACTGTTTTTT. This chain connects TRBV5-1 to TRBJ1-4, with 8 bases aligning to TRBD1. With 3 bases clipped from V and 5 bases from J, the junction kept 6 bases outside the gene matches. Germline CDR1 is SGHRS and CDR2 is YFSETQ. The CDR3 is made up of 15 amino acids.

This clonotype has at least ten counts. This chain joins TRBV29-1 and TRBJ1-1, with 8 bases aligning to TRBD1. V lost 2 bases to trimming and J lost 0 bases; unmatched junction nucleotides: 2. The CDR3 is 14 amino acids. Germline V gene data show CDR1 as SQVTM and CDR2 as ANQGSEA. The CDR3 here is CSVERTGLNTEAFF. In nucleotides, the CDR3 is TGCAGCGTTGAAAGGACAGGGTTGAACACTGAAGCTTTCTTT.

The chain is built from TRBV5-1 and TRBJ2-7; TRBD1 agrees at 8 bases. CDR3 length equals 15 residues. After removal of 2 bases from V and 1 base from J, the junction contained 5 bases not matched to a gene. Germline values: CDR1 SGHRS, CDR2 YFSETQ. The CDR3 loop reads CASSLMGQASYEQYF. The CDR3 coding sequence is TGCGCCAGCAGCTTAATGGGACAGGCATCCTACGAGCAGTACTTC.

The chain recombines TRBV7-3 with TRBJ2-4; D is uncertain. V dropped 5 bases and J dropped 7 bases, with 15 bases sitting between them. In germline, CDR1 is SGHTA, CDR2 FQGTGA. The CDR3 is made up of 14 amino acids. This CDR3 reads CASSPGASGNIQYF. The CDR3 DNA reads as TGTGCCAGCAGCCCAGGCGCCTCCGGGAACATTCAGTACTTC.

The V call is TRBV12-3 or TRBV12-4, the J call TRBJ1-1; D not certain. The CDR3 spans 16 residues. V was trimmed by 5 bases and J by 1 base, leaving 17 bases between them. The CDR3 coding sequence is TGTGCCAGCAGTCCACGTAGATGGGAGCAGAACACTGAAGCTTTCTTT. Translated: CASSPRRWEQNTEAFF.

In this sample, this clonotype turned up a few times. The chain joins TRBV4-3 to TRBJ1-5, with D possibly being TRBD1 (5 bases). V was clipped by 0 bases and J by 6 bases, with 12 bases between them. CDR1 is LGHNA and CDR2 is YSLEER in the germline V gene. The CDR3 covers 15 residues. CDR3 sequence reads: CASSQDVQGGQPQHF. The CDR3 DNA sequence: TGCGCCAGCAGCCAAGATGTTCAGGGTGGTCAGCCCCAGCATTTT.

This clonotype showed up just a few times. The chain is built from TRBV3-1 and TRBJ2-7; 12 nucleotides line up with TRBD2. The V gene end was trimmed by 4 bases and the J gene end by 2 bases; junction bases not matched to a gene: 0. Germline V gene data show CDR1 as LGHDT and CDR2 as YNNKEL (reference sequence). The CDR3 is made up of 14 amino acids. The CDR3 DNA reads TGTGCCAGCAGCCGGACTAGCGGGACCTACGAGCAGTACTTC. Amino acids: CASSRTSGTYEQYF.

This clonotype was seen ten or more times. The genes are TRBV20-1 and TRBJ2-1, with TRBD2 matching over 9 bases. CDR1 DFQATT and CDR2 SNEGSKA come from the germline V gene (reference sequence). The CDR3 has 17 amino acids. The CDR3, as DNA: TGCAGCGCAACACCGGGACTAGCCTCATTTTCATACAATGAGCAGTTCTTC. As protein: CSATPGLASFSYNEQFF.